This T cell receptor beta chain was identified during a study of cytomegalovirus exposure and HLA in healthy donors listed by TCRdb under 2017. Background for the entire study: According to an earlier analysis of several hundred of the donors, about 179 million T cells yielded 100 million or so unique TCR beta sequences and roughly 280 Gb of sequence data. An early release that covered several hundred HLA-typed donors contained around 300 gigabases of sequencing data and approximately 85 million unique TCR sequences. Of the approximately 370 genotyped donors, 80% to 90% were placed in the genetic ancestry cluster associated with self-reported Caucasian donors. The aim of the study was to test whether cataloging public T cell receptors could identify signatures of past pathogen exposure. The study profiled the T cell repertoires of hundreds of subjects by immunosequencing and related them to cytomegalovirus serostatus. A separate validation cohort of roughly 130 different subjects was used in addition to the approximately 610-subject first cohort. To predict cytomegalovirus infection status, the study combined high-throughput TCR immunosequencing, statistical association of individual TCRs with disease status, and machine learning. In a later analysis, previously published TCR beta repertoires from 666 donors were re-analyzed and high-resolution HLA genotyping was added so that TCR occurrence patterns could be studied. Rather than using new phenotypic data, the later analysis identified candidate immune exposures from TCR beta sequences and from how often those sequences occurred across donors. An earlier analysis of 500 to 650 of the donors applied high-throughput TCR beta sequencing to assess whether each TCR beta V gene segment acted as functional or pseudogenic. Alongside the repertoire data, information on donor age, sex, ethnicity and CMV serostatus was compiled. In a later genetic analysis, genome-wide SNP genotypes for about three fifths of the roughly 670 donors were used, and that subset was treated as a discovery cohort. Every repertoire in the discovery cohort had been generated on one and the same sequencing platform. Both class I and class II loci were covered by HLA typing, at four-digit resolution. Typing coverage differed by locus: A, B, C, DRB1 and DQB1 were typed in roughly 629-630 donors, DQA1 in 500 to 550, DPA1 in approximately 600, and DPB1 in approximately 450. Because of strong linkage in the cohort, 4 to 6 DR-DQ haplotypes were treated as single units for association and clustering. Among almost 400 genotyped donors of the cohort, an average of approximately 240,000 unique TCR beta nucleotide sequences were sequenced per donor, roughly 20% of them non-productive.

What the study reported, not specific to this receptor: At a false discovery rate of 0.05, a later analysis linked some 18,000 TCR beta sequences to specific HLA alleles. This cohort had only TCR beta chains sequenced, and the lack of alpha or paired-chain data limited which features could be detected. Roughly uniform sequencing depth across donors was assumed in presence/absence analyses, although this assumption may not hold. According to a later analysis, most CMV-associated TCR beta chains appeared to be HLA-restricted, and the HLA associations seemed to be driven largely by CMV exposure. The study gave a list of about 160 TCR beta chains associated with cytomegalovirus. Correlated functional status among segregating V segments might be attributable to linkage disequilibrium, but an unknown experimental factor could not be ruled out. According to a later genetic analysis, donors in an Asian-associated ancestry cluster had fewer N-insertions in productive TCRs than the approximately 650-donor mean. A group of highly shared sequence variants was considered likely to be a technical artifact of the sequencing pipeline. The earlier analysis of 587 of the donors excluded some 16 rarely observed V segments, including chromosome 9 orphons, because counts were too low. CMV serostatus was the only immune exposure information available for the cohort. A further reported finding was that TCR beta sequences accurately predicted the HLA-A and HLA-B alleles for most subjects in the first cohort. Because HLA typing was missing for some donors at each locus, association tests included only the typed subset. According to the authors, the approach could potentially be generalized to other disease states and immunological phenotypes. Most TCR sequences were observed very rarely across donors, whereas some public TCRs were present in many individuals. Cytomegalovirus status was reported to be diagnosed by the classifier with high specificity and sensitivity in both the original and validation cohorts. In a later analysis, the rate of TCR association differed among HLA loci, with DRB1 alleles having the most associated TCRs and HLA-C alleles having the fewest. In an earlier analysis of around 600 of the donors, most TCR beta V segments appeared in productive rearrangements about 87% or about 30% of the time, broadly matching IMGT annotations. Assigning TCR associations to individual alleles was difficult when HLA alleles, especially DR and DQ, strongly co-occurred. V-gene and J-gene trimming of TCR beta chains was associated with a missense DCLRE1C variant in a later genetic analysis, and the association was replicated in an independent cohort. According to a later analysis, parvovirus B19, influenza, CMV and Epstein-Barr virus appeared linked to several top co-occurrence clusters. In a later analysis, HLA-associated TCR beta chains were found to be more clonally expanded and to have lower generation probabilities than equally common non-associated chains. In vitro tests confirmed that a few of the cytomegalovirus-associated TCR beta chains recognize cytomegalovirus antigens.

The method behind the library was the immunoSEQ multiplex PCR assay. A mixture of 60 forward primers for TCR Vbeta segments and 13 reverse primers for TCR Jbeta segments was used in the multiplex PCR. Amplification of the CDR3 region of rearranged TCR beta genes was performed with a multiplex PCR assay on genomic DNA. The amplified TCR beta libraries were sequenced on the Illumina HiSeq System as 87-base-pair reads. The authors processed their data as follows. A later analysis tallied 80 million to 95 million unique TCR beta chains across the 666 repertoires, and about 12 million of those chains were shared by two or more donors. A nearest-neighbor algorithm error-corrected the raw reads and collapsed the reads into unique sequences, merging closely related sequences to remove PCR and sequencing errors. CDR3 sequences were aligned to IMGT reference sequences to assign V, D and J gene segments. For a sequence to be retained, a match of at least six nucleotides to both a V gene segment and a J gene segment was required. Rearrangements were classified as productive when the CDR3 lacked stop codons and remained in frame with V and J, and all other rearrangements were classified as non-productive. Following IMGT convention, CDR3 was defined as the stretch from the second conserved V-encoded cysteine up to the conserved J-encoded phenylalanine. Sequences without an unambiguous match to a single V gene segment were excluded from the earlier analysis of 450 to 650 of the donors. An earlier analysis of some 500 of the donors classified V segments as functional when productive rearrangements were above 56.7% and as segregating when the standard deviation between donors was above 5%. A statistical classification framework was built to diagnose cytomegalovirus status from the catalog of TCR beta chain sequences. V and J gene assignment, in a later analysis, came from comparing TCR nucleotide sequences with IMGT/GENE-DB human TR gene sequences. In a later analysis, CDR3 sequences and most-parsimonious VDJ recombination scenarios were assigned using the TCRdist pipeline. In a later analysis, each TCR beta chain was defined by its CDR3 amino acid sequence together with its V-gene family, and reads lacking a unique V-gene family were excluded. In a later analysis, 450 to 600 highly shared, low-generation-probability nucleotide sequences were removed to address suspected cross-contamination and a sequencing artifact. A later analysis calculated a clonal expansion index for each public chain from normalized within-repertoire ranks of inferred template counts. In a later analysis, generation probabilities were computed using a VDJ recombination model fitted to out-of-frame rearrangements, and the results were checked against IGoR. In a later analysis, hypergeometric tests were used to score TCR-TCR, TCR-HLA and TCR-CMV co-occurrence, with a repertoire-size bias correction applied to TCR pairs. In a later analysis, false discovery rates were estimated by permuting HLA or CMV assignments 20 times. In a later analysis, co-occurring TCRs were grouped using DBSCAN, with TCRdist sequence similarity added in when clustering inside HLA-allele-positive subsets. Co-occurrence clustering excluded repertoires with fewer than 30,000 or more than 120,000 public chains, plus five with anomalous nucleotide sharing. The source is immuneACCESS, and TCRdb retained only in-frame sequences with V and J called. Part of the clones is not carried over; for the studies checked, unresolved V genes explain less than half of this, and the remainder is unexplained. That table is the source of V, J and clone size, and D and trimming were worked out from the DNA. The sample table contains 65,000 to 70,000 clones; only one count was recorded for 85% to 90% of them. The ten largest clones add up to around 10% of the sample.

As for this clone: What antigen it recognizes has not been identified. One base away there is no much larger clone; base qualities are not given.

In total, more than 500 healthy bone marrow donors made up the cohort. All cohort members were sampled while nominally healthy, although unrecorded immune exposures were likely present. The donor was CMV seropositive and was included in the group of some 290 seropositive cohort members. Every donor gave a peripheral blood sample, and the peripheral blood mononuclear cells from that sample were used for TCR beta sequencing. Genomic DNA extraction from the blood cell samples was performed with the Qiagen DNeasy Blood Extraction Kit. The source of this sequence is a woman between 25 and 40 years old in good health and CMV-seropositive. Material for sequencing was PBMCs.

The DNA is as follows: TGCGCCAGCAGTGAGTCGGGGGGACCGACCTACGAGCAGTACTTC. This sequence encodes CASSESGGPTYEQYF. The sequence links TRBV10-2 to TRBJ2-7; the D segment could be TRBD2, given 6 matching bases. The CDR3 sequence holds 15 residues, the cysteine and phenylalanine included. Only CDR3 DNA is held: 45 bases, read in frame from base 1. Deletion took 0 bases off V and 2 bases off J, with a span of 11 bases between the germline ends. Based on the germline V gene, the CDR1 and CDR2 sequences are WSHSY and SAAADI.